These 23 T cell receptor beta chains share one sample of origin, sequenced in a study of shared clonotypes between healthy human individuals. The protocol was immunoSEQ multiplex PCR, while the TCRdb copy is restricted to in-frame clones and leaves out a portion. The sample consists of about 2.4 million clones, about 92% of them appearing once. The specimen was naive CD4+ T cells sorted from blood. The subset here: CD45RA+ positively selected. These receptor sequences come from a man aged 18 to 29 in good health.

The gene calls are TRBV9 and TRBJ1-4; D is uncertain. The V and J ends lost 0 bases and 5 bases respectively, with 23 bases between them. Germline V gene data show CDR1 as SGDLS and CDR2 as YYNGEE. The length of the CDR3 is 19 residues. CDR3 in DNA: TGTGCCAGCAGCGTAGGGGGTGGGGAGACCCTGTTGGGAAATGAAAAACTGTTTTTT. Encoded protein: CASSVGGGETLLGNEKLFF.

The CDR3 protein is CAITRGAEYTEAFF. The CDR3 coding sequence is TGTGCCATCACTAGGGGGGCGGAATACACTGAAGCTTTCTTT. This chain joins TRBV10-3 and TRBJ1-1; D possibly corresponds to TRBD1 (6 bases). CDR3 length equals 14 residues. Germline CDR1 ENHRY, CDR2 SYGVKD. Trimming cost V 7 bases and J 3 bases, with 15 bases left between them.

Only a few counts were recorded for this clone. V is TRBV4-1 and J is TRBJ2-7; 8 nucleotides line up with TRBD1. The V segment lost 4 bases and the J segment 2 bases; nucleotides outside the gene matches: 4. CDR1 is MGHRA and CDR2 is YSYEKL in the germline V gene. The CDR3 totals 14 residues. The CDR3 here is CASSPTGATYEQYF. The CDR3 nucleotides read TGCGCCAGCAGCCCGACAGGGGCGACCTACGAGCAGTACTTC.

The chain recombines TRBV11-2 with TRBJ2-1, with D perhaps assigned TRBD1 or TRBD2 (5 bases each). In germline, CDR1 is SGHAT, CDR2 FQNNGV. This CDR3 has 14 amino acids. V lost 4 bases and J lost 2, with 9 bases in between. The CDR3 reads CASSWDAPYNEQFF. In DNA, the CDR3 is TGTGCCAGCAGCTGGGACGCACCCTACAATGAGCAGTTCTTC.

Turning to this clone: Other DNA sequences from this sample encode an identical CDR3 as well. This CDR3 is CASSARDYGYTF. CDR3 bases: TGTGCCAGCAGTGCCCGAGACTATGGCTACACCTTC. V is TRBV28 and J is TRBJ1-2, with D uncertain. The ends were cut back, 5 bases at V and 3 bases at J, with 7 bases in the middle. This CDR3 is 12 amino acids long. Germline CDR1 MDHEN, CDR2 SYDVKM.

The chain's CDR3 is CASSFAGISTDTQYF. The DNA of the CDR3 is TGTGCCAGCAGCTTTGCCGGGATTAGCACAGATACGCAGTATTTT. The chain employs TRBV11-2 and TRBJ2-3; the D gene is possibly TRBD2 (5 bases). From germline, CDR1 is SGHAT and CDR2 FQNNGV. Trimming took off 3 bases at V and 0 bases at J, with 10 bases between the two ends. The CDR3 consists of 15 residues.

Concerning this clone: The same CDR3 arises from other DNA sequences in this sample as well. This chain connects TRBV4-1 to TRBJ2-3; D may be TRBD2 (7 bases). In germline, CDR1 is MGHRA, CDR2 YSYEKL. The CDR3 covers 16 residues. The V gene lost 2 bases and the J gene lost 2 bases, with 14 bases spanning the gap. The CDR3 loop is CASSQRGGGPTDTQYF. The CDR3 nucleotides read TGCGCCAGCAGCCAAAGAGGGGGAGGGCCCACAGATACGCAGTATTTT.

The rearrangement links TRBV7-2 to TRBJ1-2; D might be TRBD1 (6 bases). The V gene's germline CDR1 is SGHTA and CDR2 FQGNSA. The CDR3 loop spans 13 amino acids. Trimming pared 1 base from V and 7 bases from J, leaving 10 bases between. The CDR3 DNA is TGTGCCAGCAGCTTAGGACAGGTGTCTGGCTACACCTTC. Amino acids: CASSLGQVSGYTF.

V gene TRBV4-2 combines with J gene TRBJ2-2; the D gene is possibly TRBD2 (5 bases). The CDR3 consists of 15 residues. Germline loops: CDR1 LGHNA, CDR2 YNFKEQ. V was trimmed by 0 bases and J by 9 bases, leaving 14 bases between them. This CDR3 reads CASSQDEDSRRELFF. CDR3 in DNA: TGTGCCAGCAGCCAAGACGAGGACTCCCGCCGGGAGCTGTTTTTT.

The chain uses TRBV5-8 and TRBJ2-7, with no clear D. The CDR3 extends over 12 amino acids. With 4 bases removed from V and 3 bases from J, the gap between germline ends came to 8 bases. Germline-derived CDR1 and CDR2 are SGHTS and YDEGEE. The DNA of the CDR3 is TGTGCCAGCAGCGTTTTGGTCTACGAGCAGTACTTC. It yields the protein CASSVLVYEQYF.

The chain is built from TRBV11-2 and TRBJ1-2; 10 bases map to TRBD1. With 5 bases clipped from V and 8 bases from J, the junction kept 11 bases outside the gene matches. Germline lookup yields CDR1 SGHAT and CDR2 FQNNGV. The CDR3 spans 15 residues. The CDR3 bases are TGTGCCAGCAGCCCCAGACGACAGGGGGCAGGCGGCTACACCTTC. The encoded protein is CASSPRRQGAGGYTF.

The chain links TRBV5-1 to TRBJ2-7; TRBD1 aligns across 10 bases. Per the germline V gene, CDR1 is SGHRS and CDR2 is YFSETQ. The trim removed 4 bases at V and 2 bases at J, leaving 6 bases unmatched. The CDR3 spans 15 residues. The CDR3 DNA reads as TGCGCCAGCAGCCTGGGACAGGGGATTGCCTACGAGCAGTACTTC. This encodes CASSLGQGIAYEQYF.

V usage is TRBV10-3 and J usage is TRBJ1-2; no firm D call. This CDR3 is 11 amino acids long. Germline loops: CDR1 ENHRY, CDR2 SYGVKD. With 3 bases removed from V and 7 bases from J, the gap between germline ends came to 6 bases. DNA of the CDR3: TGTGCCATCAGTGATATCGGTGGCTACACCTTC. This sequence encodes CAISDIGGYTF.

This chain joins TRBV27 and TRBJ2-1, with D possibly matching TRBD2 (5 bases). The V end was cut by 5 bases, the J end by 4 bases, with 9 bases between. This CDR3 comprises 13 residues. In germline, CDR1 is MNHEY, CDR2 SMNVEV (reference sequence). The CDR3 region has the DNA TGTGCCAGCAGTATTACTAGATACAATGAGCAGTTCTTC. Amino acid sequence: CASSITRYNEQFF.

CDR3 amino acids: CASSLEGQGYEKLFF. Written as DNA, the CDR3 is TGTGCCAGCAGCTTAGAGGGACAGGGATATGAAAAACTGTTTTTT. The chain couples TRBV7-2 to TRBJ1-4; 9 bases agree with TRBD1. The germline gives CDR1 SGHTA, CDR2 FQGNSA. The CDR3 contains 15 residues. The trim removed 1 base at V and 6 bases at J, leaving 3 bases unmatched.

V and J are TRBV5-1 and TRBJ2-5, with D hard to call. The CDR3 is 16 residues long. Looked up from germline, CDR1 is SGHRS and CDR2 is YFSETQ. V dropped 0 bases and J dropped 5 bases, with 17 bases sitting between them. CDR3 sequence: CASSLVGLLSSETQYF. The CDR3 nucleotides read TGCGCCAGCAGCTTGGTTGGGCTTCTCTCGTCGGAGACCCAGTACTTC. The full variable domain, in which reference TRBV5-1 and TRBJ2-5 provide the parts outside the CDR3, is KAGVTQTPRYLIKTRGQQVTLSCSPISGHRSVSWYQQTPGQGLQFLFEYFSETQRNKGNFPGRFSGRQFSNSRSEMNVSTLELGDSALYLCASSLVGLLSSETQYFGPGTRLLVL.

V usage is TRBV4-1 and J usage is TRBJ2-7; 7 bases line up with TRBD1. The CDR3 spans 16 residues. J lost 5 bases, V lost 0 bases, and 10 bases had no gene match. Germline V lookup: CDR1 MGHRA, CDR2 YSYEKL. CDR3 in DNA: TGCGCCAGCAGCCAAGATGTGAACAGGGGATCCCACGAGCAGTACTTC. The encoded protein is CASSQDVNRGSHEQYF.

DNA of the CDR3: TGTGCCAGCAGTTTAAAGGGTTTTTCCTACGAGCAGTACTTC. This encodes CASSLKGFSYEQYF. This rearrangement joins TRBV27 to TRBJ2-7; D call uncertain. Germline values: CDR1 MNHEY, CDR2 SMNVEV (reference sequence). CDR3 size: 14 residues. Trimming stripped 2 bases from V and 1 base from J, with 9 bases between.

This chain connects TRBV7-6 to TRBJ2-5; 8 nucleotides agree with TRBD2. The germline V gene has CDR1 SGHVS and CDR2 FNYEAQ. The CDR3 has 16 amino acids. Trimming at V came to 1 base and at J to 9 bases, leaving 13 bases not matched to a gene. CDR3 bases: TGTGCCAGCAGCTTAGAGAGCGGGGGAGGAACAAGGGCCCAGTACTTC. Residues: CASSLESGGGTRAQYF. Filled out from reference TRBV7-6 and TRBJ2-5, the complete variable domain reads GAGVSQSPRYKVTKRGQDVALRCDPISGHVSLYWYRQALGQGPEFLTYFNYEAQQDKSGLPNDRFSAERPEGSISTLTIQRTEQRDSAMYRCASSLESGGGTRAQYFGPGTRLLVL.

Details on this clone: The same CDR3 is also encoded by other DNA sequences in this sample. The chain employs TRBV9 and TRBJ2-3; weak D call: TRBD2 (5 bases). Trimming stripped 2 bases from V and 3 bases from J, with 10 bases between. This CDR3 has 14 amino acids. Germline loops: CDR1 SGDLS, CDR2 YYNGEE. The CDR3 loop reads CASSVATRTDTQYF. CDR3 DNA sequence: TGTGCCAGCAGCGTCGCTACTAGGACAGATACGCAGTATTTT.

This sequence joins TRBV10-2 and TRBJ2-3; D perhaps matches TRBD1 (5 bases). The V gene's germline CDR1 is WSHSY and CDR2 SAAADI. Trimming took 7 bases from V and 2 from J, leaving 16 bases between them. The CDR3 contains 15 residues. In DNA form, the CDR3 reads TGCGCCAGCATACAAGGGGCCCCCTTCACAGATACGCAGTATTTT. Translated: CASIQGAPFTDTQYF.

This chain links TRBV6-1 with TRBJ2-5; D not certain. V lost 2 bases, J lost 5 bases, and 15 bases lay in between. Germline V gene sequence: CDR1 MNHNS, CDR2 SASEGT. The CDR3 has 15 amino acids. The chain's CDR3 is CASSEFRKLGETQYF. CDR3 DNA: TGTGCCAGCAGTGAATTCAGAAAGCTCGGGGAGACCCAGTACTTC.

The CDR3 loop reads CASSQLSGGQETQYF. The CDR3 DNA reads as TGTGCCAGCAGCCAACTGTCAGGGGGACAAGAGACCCAGTACTTC. The chain has TRBV7-6 and TRBJ2-5, with 7 bases that match TRBD1. Germline trimming cut 5 bases from V and 2 bases from J; bases unmatched to any gene: 8. The CDR3 spans 15 residues. Germline V gene sequence: CDR1 SGHVS, CDR2 FNYEAQ. The complete variable domain, with remaining parts taken from reference TRBV7-6 and TRBJ2-5, reads GAGVSQSPRYKVTKRGQDVALRCDPISGHVSLYWYRQALGQGPEFLTYFNYEAQQDKSGLPNDRFSAERPEGSISTLTIQRTEQRDSAMYRCASSQLSGGQETQYFGPGTRLLVL.